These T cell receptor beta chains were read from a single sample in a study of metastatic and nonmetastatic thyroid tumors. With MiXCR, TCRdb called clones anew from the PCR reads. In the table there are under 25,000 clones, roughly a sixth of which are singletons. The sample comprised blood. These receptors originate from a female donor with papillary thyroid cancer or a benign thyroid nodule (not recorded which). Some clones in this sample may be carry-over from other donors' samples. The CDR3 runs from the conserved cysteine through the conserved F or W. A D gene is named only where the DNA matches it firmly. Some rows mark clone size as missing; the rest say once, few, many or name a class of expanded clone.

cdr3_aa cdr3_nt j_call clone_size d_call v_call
CASSSRSYGYTF TGTGCCAGCAGTTCAAGGTCCTATGGCTACACCTTC TRBJ1-2 NA NA TRBV28
CSDRRLAEGVDTQYF TGCAGTGACCGACGACTAGCGGAGGGGGTAGATACGCAGTATTTT TRBJ2-3 many TRBD2 TRBV20-1
CASSPAGTGVLYEQYF TGTGCCAGCTCACCGGCAGGGACAGGGGTCCTCTACGAGCAGTACTTC TRBJ2-7 few TRBD1 TRBV18
CASSSLSGPYEQYF TGCGCCAGCAGCTCACTAAGCGGACCCTACGAGCAGTACTTC TRBJ2-7 many NA TRBV5-1
CASRRAYRENTGELFF TGTGCCAGCAGACGAGCCTACAGGGAGAACACCGGGGAGCTGTTTTTT TRBJ2-2 many NA TRBV11-1
CAGSRTGGRSYEQYF TGTGCCGGCAGCCGGACAGGGGGCAGGTCCTACGAGCAGTACTTC TRBJ2-7 many TRBD1 TRBV11-1
CASGLTQGTEAFF TGTGCTAGTGGTTTGACGCAGGGTACTGAAGCTTTCTTT TRBJ1-1 many NA TRBV12-5
CASSRRLAGASDTQYF TGTGCCAGCAGTCGCAGACTAGCGGGAGCGTCCGATACGCAGTATTTT TRBJ2-3 many TRBD2 TRBV11-3
CSARVSAQGAVYGYTF TGCAGTGCTAGAGTTTCAGCCCAGGGGGCGGTCTATGGCTACACCTTC TRBJ1-2 medium-sized TRBD1 TRBV20-1
CASSQRGRTGRSGANVLTF TGTGCCAGCAGCCAACGTGGGAGGACAGGGCGGTCTGGGGCCAACGTCCTGACTTTC TRBJ2-6 many TRBD1 TRBV3-1
CSASDRNWSYNEQFF TGCAGTGCTAGCGATAGGAATTGGTCCTACAATGAGCAGTTCTTC TRBJ2-1 many NA TRBV20-1
CASSLAGTEHSVRPQHF TGCGCCAGCAGCTTGGCCGGGACAGAACATTCCGTACGGCCCCAGCATTTT TRBJ1-5 many TRBD1 TRBV5-1
CASSLAYGTGNTIYF TGTGCCAGCAGCTTAGCATATGGAACTGGAAACACCATATATTTT TRBJ1-3 many NA TRBV7-2
CASSLAGATNEKLFF TGTGCCAGCAGTTTAGCAGGGGCGACTAATGAAAAACTGTTTTTT TRBJ1-4 many NA TRBV12-3/TRBV12-4
CASSEGSGYEQYF TGTGCCAGCAGTGAAGGGTCGGGCTACGAGCAGTACTTC TRBJ2-7 NA NA TRBV2
CASSEGGSVYGYTF TGTGCCAGCAGTGAAGGTGGGTCAGTCTATGGCTACACATTC TRBJ1-2 few NA TRBV6-1
CASSLGQGGTGELFF TGTGCCAGCAGCTTAGGCCAGGGTGGGACCGGGGAGCTGTTTTTT TRBJ2-2 many NA TRBV7-3
CASSPGTAYNEQFF TGCGCCAGCAGCCCCGGGACAGCATACAATGAGCAGTTCTTC TRBJ2-1 many TRBD1 TRBV5-1
CASNEGGEETQYF TGTGCCAGTAACGAGGGGGGGGAAGAGACCCAGTACTTC TRBJ2-5 many NA TRBV19
CASTLSSYNEQFF TGTGCCAGCACCCTGAGCTCCTACAATGAGCAGTTCTTC TRBJ2-1 many NA TRBV2
CASSLVGHPQETQYF TGCGCCAGCAGCTTGGTTGGACACCCACAAGAGACCCAGTACTTC TRBJ2-5 once NA TRBV5-1
CAISDRGDQPQHF TGTGCCATCAGTGATAGGGGTGATCAGCCCCAGCATTTT TRBJ1-5 many NA TRBV10-3
CASSLSSGTAGRSGQYF TGTGCCAGCAGTCTCTCCTCCGGGACTGCCGGTAGATCCGGGCAGTACTTC TRBJ2-7 NA NA TRBV6-1
CSAGKSGSEQYF TGCAGCGCCGGGAAGTCGGGGAGCGAGCAGTACTTC TRBJ2-7 many NA TRBV29-1
CASSVGGAHGSEKLFF TGTGCCAGCAGCGTTGGTGGGGCCCATGGTTCCGAAAAACTGTTTTTT TRBJ1-4 NA NA TRBV9
CASSLFANTEAFF TGTGCCAGCAGCTTATTCGCGAACACTGAAGCTTTCTTT TRBJ1-1 many NA TRBV7-9
CASSDGLATLDEQYF TGTGCCAGCAGTGATGGGTTAGCTACTCTGGACGAGCAGTACTTC TRBJ2-7 medium-sized NA TRBV2
CASSPRTGPNEKLFF TGTGCCAGCAGTCCCAGGACAGGACCTAATGAAAAACTGTTTTTT TRBJ1-4 many TRBD1 TRBV6-1
CSATDGDGGQPQHF TGCAGTGCTACAGACGGCGATGGGGGTCAGCCCCAGCATTTT TRBJ1-5 large NA TRBV20-1
CASSMGLTAYEQYF TGTGCCAGTAGTATGGGACTTACCGCATACGAGCAGTACTTC TRBJ2-7 few NA TRBV19
CSARGGQSSYEQYF TGCAGTGCTAGAGGGGGCCAAAGCTCCTACGAGCAGTACTTC TRBJ2-7 NA NA TRBV20-1
CASSQATGATDQPQHF TGCGCCAGCAGCCAAGCGACAGGCGCGACGGACCAGCCCCAGCATTTT TRBJ1-5 medium-sized NA TRBV4-1
CASSQVLAGGWNEQFF TGTGCCAGCAGCCAAGTCTTAGCGGGAGGCTGGAATGAGCAGTTCTTC TRBJ2-1 many TRBD2 TRBV4-2
CASSLEGNTEAFF TGTGCCAGCAGTTTGGAGGGGAACACTGAAGCTTTCTTT TRBJ1-1 many NA TRBV28
CASTLTGRNYGYTF TGTGCCAGCACTTTAACAGGACGAAACTATGGCTACACCTTC TRBJ1-2 medium-sized NA TRBV5-6
CASSHQSNTEAFF TGTGCCAGCTCGCATCAGTCGAACACTGAAGCTTTCTTT TRBJ1-1 few NA TRBV18
CASSPVFTNYGYTF TGTGCCAGCAGCCCCGTATTTACTAACTATGGCTACACCTTC TRBJ1-2 medium-sized NA TRBV28
CASSQATDRVTEQYF TGTGCCAGCAGCCAAGCCACGGACAGGGTGACCGAGCAGTACTTC TRBJ2-7 many TRBD1 TRBV4-2
CASSLGKGDTQYF TGCGCCAGCAGCTTGGGTAAAGGCGATACGCAGTATTTT TRBJ2-3 many NA TRBV5-1
CASSIWGGEETEAFF TGCGCCAGCAGCATCTGGGGGGGTGAGGAGACTGAAGCTTTCTTT TRBJ1-1 NA NA TRBV5-1
CASSDQGGGDEQYF TGCGCCAGCAGCGATCAGGGAGGGGGGGACGAGCAGTACTTC TRBJ2-7 many NA TRBV5-1
CSARDSSRVKGNTIYF TGCAGTGCTAGAGATAGTAGCCGCGTCAAAGGAAACACCATATATTTT TRBJ1-3 NA NA TRBV20-1
CATEGREGEETQYF TGTGCCACAGAGGGCAGGGAGGGGGAAGAGACCCAGTACTTC TRBJ2-5 many NA TRBV2
CASSDVLAGGSDEQFF TGTGCCAGCAGTGATGTACTAGCGGGAGGGTCGGATGAGCAGTTCTTC TRBJ2-1 many TRBD2 TRBV25-1